This T cell receptor beta chain was obtained from a study of beta chain features in type 1 diabetes. This clone was observed a handful of times. The antigen is not known. The sequenced template was cDNA made from the entire isolated RNA. Method: immunoSEQ multiplex PCR; TCRdb's copy keeps in-frame clones and lacks some. There are about 250,000 clones in the sample; 13% to 15% occur only once, and roughly 0.028% lies in the top ten. Trimming took 6 bases from V and 0 from J, leaving 11 bases between them. Germline V gene sequence: CDR1 MNHNS, CDR2 SASEGT. This CDR3 is built from 15 residues. General study results and limits: Shorter TCRB CDR3s, moderately but significantly so, marked every one of the four CD4+ subsets in Type 1 diabetes patients.

This chain uses TRBV6-1 with TRBJ2-2; no clear D. This clonotype originated in a woman aged 40 to 55 in good health. The sequenced sample consisted of naive CD4+ T cells from blood. The CDR3 spells CASSRGSPNTGELFF. The CDR3 DNA reads as TGTGCCAGCAGCCGAGGCAGTCCGAACACCGGGGAGCTGTTTTTT.